These T cell receptor beta chains were read from a single sample in a study of cytomegalovirus exposure and HLA in healthy donors. Here immunoSEQ multiplex PCR was the method, and the copy in TCRdb shows in-frame clones only, minus some. The sample yields around 100,000 clones, approximately 80% seen once. Sequenced sample: PBMCs. The receptors shown here come from a male donor in good health and CMV-seropositive. Both conserved end residues are trimmed from each CDR3.

len: 11
v_gene: TRBV10-3
j_gene: TRBJ2-2
CDR3aa: AINTGNTGELF

len: 14
v_gene: TRBV4-3
j_gene: TRBJ1-5
CDR3aa: ASSQDWRAEGQPQH

len: 13
v_gene: TRBV5-4
j_gene: TRBJ1-6
CDR3aa: ASSFYTGGRSPLH

len: 11
v_gene: TRBV7-2
j_gene: TRBJ2-7
CDR3aa: ASSLGAGDGQY

len: 10
v_gene: TRBV18
j_gene: TRBJ2-3
CDR3aa: ASSPRTDTQY

len: 12
v_gene: TRBV7-9
j_gene: TRBJ2-1
CDR3aa: ASSLGGSGGEQF

len: 11
v_gene: TRBV19
j_gene: TRBJ2-5
CDR3aa: ASSIDRQETQY

len: 9
v_gene: TRBV20-1
j_gene: TRBJ1-2
CDR3aa: SGSGGYGYT

len: 15
v_gene: TRBV28
j_gene: TRBJ2-7
CDR3aa: ASSLAAVGKSSHEQY

len: 13
v_gene: TRBV18
j_gene: TRBJ1-1
CDR3aa: ASSFTGGKDTEAF

len: 9
v_gene: TRBV30
j_gene: TRBJ2-1
CDR3aa: AWKQVMGQF

len: 15
v_gene: TRBV19
j_gene: TRBJ2-2
CDR3aa: ASSMTPQGTNTGELF

len: 13
v_gene: TRBV21-1
j_gene: TRBJ2-7
CDR3aa: ASSKEQGAAYEQY

len: 12
v_gene: TRBV2
j_gene: TRBJ2-1
CDR3aa: ASRGTSVYNEQF

len: 13
v_gene: TRBV10-3
j_gene: TRBJ2-5
CDR3aa: AISERREGLETQY

len: 12
v_gene: TRBV7-9
j_gene: TRBJ1-4
CDR3aa: ASKQGSENEKLF

len: 13
v_gene: TRBV9
j_gene: TRBJ1-1
CDR3aa: ASSVAGTGFTEAF

len: 12
v_gene: TRBV23-1
j_gene: TRBJ1-2
CDR3aa: ARTRGGVNYGYT

len: 12
v_gene: TRBV18
j_gene: TRBJ2-5
CDR3aa: ASSPRSGSETQY

len: 11
v_gene: TRBV28
j_gene: TRBJ2-7
CDR3aa: ATPGVNHGEQY

len: 12
v_gene: TRBV6-1
j_gene: TRBJ2-7
CDR3aa: ASRLAGGSYEQY

len: 14
v_gene: TRBV11-3
j_gene: TRBJ2-5
CDR3aa: ASSLGGTGAQETQY

len: 13
v_gene: TRBV10-2
j_gene: TRBJ2-7
CDR3aa: ASSGSQGPMGEQY

len: 14
v_gene: TRBV6-5
j_gene: TRBJ2-5
CDR3aa: ASSSLAGGPRETQY

len: 13
v_gene: TRBV28
j_gene: TRBJ2-7
CDR3aa: ASSRPQGATYEQY

len: 14
v_gene: TRBV28
j_gene: TRBJ2-3
CDR3aa: ASSLAAEGNFDTQY

len: 15
v_gene: TRBV28
j_gene: TRBJ2-1
CDR3aa: ASSSNPGGKRGNEQF

len: 10
v_gene: TRBV27
j_gene: TRBJ1-5
CDR3aa: ASSLTGQPQH

len: 17
v_gene: TRBV7-9
j_gene: TRBJ2-3
CDR3aa: ASSLRGRLAGGDTDTQY

len: 11
v_gene: TRBV7-7
j_gene: TRBJ1-1
CDR3aa: ASSLNLDREAF

len: 10
v_gene: TRBV29-1
j_gene: TRBJ1-1
CDR3aa: SVAGPNTEAF

len: 14
v_gene: TRBV7-3
j_gene: TRBJ2-7
CDR3aa: ASSVRLDRGAGEQY

len: 12
v_gene: TRBV6-5
j_gene: TRBJ2-7
CDR3aa: ASRSTGTVYEQY

len: 13
v_gene: TRBV7-6
j_gene: TRBJ2-3
CDR3aa: ASSLGGRAEDTQY

len: 13
v_gene: TRBV7-3
j_gene: TRBJ2-1
CDR3aa: ASSPQGGRVGEQF

len: 14
v_gene: TRBV7-8
j_gene: TRBJ2-3
CDR3aa: ASSAWHSGSTDTQY

len: 14
v_gene: TRBV6-5
j_gene: TRBJ2-3
CDR3aa: ASSYFTGLRTDTQY

len: 12
v_gene: TRBV5-1
j_gene: TRBJ2-7
CDR3aa: ASSTRQGGDEQY

len: 12
v_gene: TRBV19
j_gene: TRBJ2-7
CDR3aa: ASSIGDRGYEQY

len: 14
v_gene: TRBV7-6
j_gene: TRBJ2-5
CDR3aa: ASSLVGSGRWETQY

len: 12
v_gene: TRBV6-1
j_gene: TRBJ1-2
CDR3aa: ATANLQRNYGYT

len: 13
v_gene: TRBV19
j_gene: TRBJ1-4
CDR3aa: ASGAGTGGREKLF